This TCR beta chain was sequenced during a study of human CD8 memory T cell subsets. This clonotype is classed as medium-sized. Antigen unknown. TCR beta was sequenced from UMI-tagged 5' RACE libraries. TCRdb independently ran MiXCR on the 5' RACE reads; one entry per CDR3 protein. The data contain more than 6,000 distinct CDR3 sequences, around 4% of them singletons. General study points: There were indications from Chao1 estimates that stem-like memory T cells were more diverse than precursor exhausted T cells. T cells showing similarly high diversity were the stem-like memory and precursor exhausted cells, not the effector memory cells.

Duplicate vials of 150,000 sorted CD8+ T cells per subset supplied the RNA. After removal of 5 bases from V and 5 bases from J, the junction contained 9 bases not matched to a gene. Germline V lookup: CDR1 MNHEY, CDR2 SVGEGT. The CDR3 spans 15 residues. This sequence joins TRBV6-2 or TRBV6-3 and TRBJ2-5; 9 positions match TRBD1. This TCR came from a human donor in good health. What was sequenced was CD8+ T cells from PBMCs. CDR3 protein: CASSPSGQGWETQYF. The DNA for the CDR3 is TGTGCCAGCAGTCCTTCGGGACAGGGCTGGGAGACCCAGTACTTC.